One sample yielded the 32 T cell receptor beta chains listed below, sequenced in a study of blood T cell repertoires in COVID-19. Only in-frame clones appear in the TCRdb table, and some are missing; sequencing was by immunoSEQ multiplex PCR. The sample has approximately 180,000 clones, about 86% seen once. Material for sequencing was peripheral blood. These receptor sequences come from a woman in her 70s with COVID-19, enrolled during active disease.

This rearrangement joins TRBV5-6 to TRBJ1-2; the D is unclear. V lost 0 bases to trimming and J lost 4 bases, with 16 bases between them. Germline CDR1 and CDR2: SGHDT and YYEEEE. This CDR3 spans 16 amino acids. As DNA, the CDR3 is TGTGCCAGCAGCTTGGGCTTCGGCGGGGAGGGCTATGGCTACACCTTC. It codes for CASSLGFGGEGYGYTF.

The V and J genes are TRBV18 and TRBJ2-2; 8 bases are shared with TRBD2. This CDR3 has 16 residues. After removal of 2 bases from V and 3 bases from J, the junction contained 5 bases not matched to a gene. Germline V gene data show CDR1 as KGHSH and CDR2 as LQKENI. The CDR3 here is CASSPAGGRDTGELFF. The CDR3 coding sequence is TGTGCCAGCTCACCAGCGGGAGGCAGGGACACCGGGGAGCTGTTTTTT.

CDR3 nucleotides: TGTGCCAGCAGCCCCCGAGGGGGTTCGAATGAGCAGTTCTTC. As protein: CASSPRGGSNEQFF. The J gene is TRBJ2-1, the V gene TRBV3-1 (or the pseudogene TRBV3-2), with a possible D match to TRBD1 (6 bases). This CDR3 comprises 14 residues. The germline V gene encodes CDR1 LGHDT and CDR2 YNNKEL (reference sequence). V lost 4 bases, J lost 7 bases, and 14 bases lay in between.

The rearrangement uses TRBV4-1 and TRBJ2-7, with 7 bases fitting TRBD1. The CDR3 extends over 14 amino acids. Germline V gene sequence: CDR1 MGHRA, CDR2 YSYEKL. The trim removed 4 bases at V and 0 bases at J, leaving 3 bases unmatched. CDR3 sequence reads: CASSPRDSSYEQYF. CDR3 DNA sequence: TGCGCCAGCAGCCCGAGGGACAGCTCCTACGAGCAGTACTTC.

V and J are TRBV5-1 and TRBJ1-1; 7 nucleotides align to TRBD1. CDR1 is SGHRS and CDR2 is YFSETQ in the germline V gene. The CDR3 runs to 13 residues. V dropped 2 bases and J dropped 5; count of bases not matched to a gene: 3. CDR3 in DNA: TGCGCCAGCAGCTTACAGGGGTTTACTGAAGCTTTCTTT. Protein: CASSLQGFTEAFF.

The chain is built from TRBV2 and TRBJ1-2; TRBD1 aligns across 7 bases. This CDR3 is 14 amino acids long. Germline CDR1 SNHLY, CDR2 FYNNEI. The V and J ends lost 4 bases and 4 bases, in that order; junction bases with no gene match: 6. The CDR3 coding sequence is TGTGCCAGCAGTGTGGCAGGGGGGACCTATGGCTACACCTTC. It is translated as CASSVAGGTYGYTF.

CDR3 sequence: CASTHNPGNSPLHF. CDR3 sequence (DNA): TGTGCCAGCACTCATAACCCGGGAAATTCACCCCTCCACTTT. V is TRBV6-5 and J is TRBJ1-6; no reliable D call. The ends were cut back, 7 bases at V and 7 bases at J, with 14 bases in the middle. The CDR3 sequence is 14 residues long. Per the germline V gene, CDR1 is MNHEY and CDR2 is SVGAGI.

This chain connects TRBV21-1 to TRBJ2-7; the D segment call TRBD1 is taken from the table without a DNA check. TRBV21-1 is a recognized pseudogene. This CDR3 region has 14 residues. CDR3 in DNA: TGTGCCAGCAGCAACGGGACATTCAACTACGAGCAGTACTTC. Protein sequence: CASSNGTFNYEQYF.

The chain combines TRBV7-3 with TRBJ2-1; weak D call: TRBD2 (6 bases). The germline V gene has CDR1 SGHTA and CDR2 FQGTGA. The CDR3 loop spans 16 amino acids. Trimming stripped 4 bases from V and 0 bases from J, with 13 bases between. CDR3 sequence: CASSSRGGSSYNEQFF. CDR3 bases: TGTGCCAGCAGCTCCCGAGGAGGGAGCTCCTACAATGAGCAGTTCTTC.

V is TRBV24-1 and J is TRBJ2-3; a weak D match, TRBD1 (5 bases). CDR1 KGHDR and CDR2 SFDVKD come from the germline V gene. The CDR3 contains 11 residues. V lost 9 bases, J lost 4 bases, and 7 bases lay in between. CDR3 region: CATSGSDTQYF. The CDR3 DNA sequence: TGTGCCACCTCAGGGTCAGATACGCAGTATTTT.

The CDR3 loop is CASRGNRGVVDTQYF. The CDR3 DNA reads TGTGCCAGTCGCGGCAACCGGGGGGTCGTAGATACGCAGTATTTT. The gene calls are TRBV27 and TRBJ2-3; 7 bases are a match to TRBD2. CDR3 length: 15 residues. The junction had 14 bases not matched to a gene; V was cut back by 9 bases and J by 5 bases. Per the germline V gene, CDR1 is MNHEY and CDR2 is SMNVEV (reference sequence).

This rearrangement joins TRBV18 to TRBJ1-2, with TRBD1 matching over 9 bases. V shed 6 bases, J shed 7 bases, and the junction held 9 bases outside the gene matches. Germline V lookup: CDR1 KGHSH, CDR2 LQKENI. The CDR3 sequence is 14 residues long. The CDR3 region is CASSLGTGGFGYTF. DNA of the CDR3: TGTGCCAGCTCCCTGGGAACAGGGGGCTTTGGCTACACCTTC.

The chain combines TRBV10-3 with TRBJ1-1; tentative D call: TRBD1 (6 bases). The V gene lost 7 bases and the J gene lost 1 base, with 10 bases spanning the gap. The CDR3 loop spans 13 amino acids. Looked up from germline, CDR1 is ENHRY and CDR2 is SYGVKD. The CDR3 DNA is TGTGCCATCACCTCACAGGGGAACACTGAAGCTTTCTTT. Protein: CAITSQGNTEAFF.

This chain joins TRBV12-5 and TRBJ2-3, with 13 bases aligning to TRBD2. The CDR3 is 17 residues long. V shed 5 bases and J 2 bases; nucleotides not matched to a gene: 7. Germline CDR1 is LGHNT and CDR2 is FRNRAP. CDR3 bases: TGTGCTAGTGGTACTTCCGGGACTAGCGGGACCACAGATACGCAGTATTTT. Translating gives CASGTSGTSGTTDTQYF.

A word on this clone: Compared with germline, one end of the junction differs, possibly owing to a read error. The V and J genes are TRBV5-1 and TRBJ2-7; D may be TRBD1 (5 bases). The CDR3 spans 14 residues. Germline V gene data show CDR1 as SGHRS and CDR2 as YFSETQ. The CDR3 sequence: CASNLDISSYEQYF. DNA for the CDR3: TGCGCCAGCAACTTGGACATCAGCTCCTACGAGCAGTACTTC.

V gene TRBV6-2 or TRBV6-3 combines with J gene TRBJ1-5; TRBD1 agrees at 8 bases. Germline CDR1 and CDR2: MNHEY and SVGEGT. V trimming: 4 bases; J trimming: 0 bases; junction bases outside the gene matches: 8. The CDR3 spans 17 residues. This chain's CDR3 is CASSFDRGSRSNQPQHF. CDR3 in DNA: TGTGCCAGCAGTTTCGACAGGGGTAGTCGTAGCAATCAGCCCCAGCATTTT.

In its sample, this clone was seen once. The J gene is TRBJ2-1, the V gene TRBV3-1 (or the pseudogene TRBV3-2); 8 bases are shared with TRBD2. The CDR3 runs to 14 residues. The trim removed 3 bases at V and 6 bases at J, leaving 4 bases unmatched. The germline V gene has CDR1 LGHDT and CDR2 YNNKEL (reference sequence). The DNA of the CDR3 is TGTGCCAGCAGCCAGGCGGGAGGACTCAATGAGCAGTTCTTC. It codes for CASSQAGGLNEQFF.

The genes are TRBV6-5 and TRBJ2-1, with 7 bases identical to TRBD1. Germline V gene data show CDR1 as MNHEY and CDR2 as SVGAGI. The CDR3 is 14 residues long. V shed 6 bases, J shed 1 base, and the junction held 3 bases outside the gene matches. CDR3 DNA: TGTGCCAGCAGCCGACAGGGTTCCTACAATGAGCAGTTCTTC. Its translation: CASSRQGSYNEQFF.

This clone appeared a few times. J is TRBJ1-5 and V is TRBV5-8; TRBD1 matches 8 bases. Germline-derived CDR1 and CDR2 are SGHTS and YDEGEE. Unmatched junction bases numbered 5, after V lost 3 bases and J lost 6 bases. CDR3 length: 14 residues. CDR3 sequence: CASSSRTGSQPQHF. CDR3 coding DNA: TGTGCCAGCAGCTCAAGGACAGGGAGTCAGCCCCAGCATTTT.

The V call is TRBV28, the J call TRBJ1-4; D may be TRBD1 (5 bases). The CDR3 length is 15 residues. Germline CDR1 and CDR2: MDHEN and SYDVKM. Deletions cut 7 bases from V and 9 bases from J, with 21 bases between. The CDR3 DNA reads TGTGCCAGCAAGCCCGGTGGGGCCAACTCCCAAAAACTGTTTTTT. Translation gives CASKPGGANSQKLFF.

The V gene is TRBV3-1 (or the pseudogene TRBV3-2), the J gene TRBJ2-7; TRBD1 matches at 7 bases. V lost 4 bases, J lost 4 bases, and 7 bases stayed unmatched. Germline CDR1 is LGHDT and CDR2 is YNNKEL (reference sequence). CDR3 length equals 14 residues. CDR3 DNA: TGTGCCAGCAGCCTCGGACAGGTTATTTACGAGCAGTACTTC. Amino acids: CASSLGQVIYEQYF.

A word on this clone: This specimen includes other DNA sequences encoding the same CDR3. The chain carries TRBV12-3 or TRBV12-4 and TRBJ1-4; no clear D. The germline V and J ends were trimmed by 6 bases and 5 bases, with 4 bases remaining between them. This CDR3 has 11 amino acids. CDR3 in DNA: TGTGCCAGCAGCCTGAATGAAAAACTGTTTTTT. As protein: CASSLNEKLFF.

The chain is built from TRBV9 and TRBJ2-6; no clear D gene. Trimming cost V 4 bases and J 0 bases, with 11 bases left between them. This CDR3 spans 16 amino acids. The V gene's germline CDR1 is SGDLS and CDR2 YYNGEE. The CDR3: CASSPTPISGANVLTF. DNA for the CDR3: TGTGCCAGCAGCCCGACACCAATCTCTGGGGCCAACGTCCTGACTTTC.

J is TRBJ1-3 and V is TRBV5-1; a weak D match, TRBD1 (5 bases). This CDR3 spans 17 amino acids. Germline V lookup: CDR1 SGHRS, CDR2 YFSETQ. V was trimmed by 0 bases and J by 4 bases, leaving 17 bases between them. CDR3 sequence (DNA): TGCGCCAGCAGCTTGGAGGCAGGGATCGAGGCCGGAAACACCATATATTTT. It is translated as CASSLEAGIEAGNTIYF.

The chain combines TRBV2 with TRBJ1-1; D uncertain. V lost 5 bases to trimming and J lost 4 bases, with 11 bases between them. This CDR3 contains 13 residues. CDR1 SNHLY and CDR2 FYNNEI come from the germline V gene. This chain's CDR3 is CASSPLGSTEAFF. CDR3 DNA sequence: TGTGCCAGCAGTCCCCTCGGGTCCACTGAAGCTTTCTTT.

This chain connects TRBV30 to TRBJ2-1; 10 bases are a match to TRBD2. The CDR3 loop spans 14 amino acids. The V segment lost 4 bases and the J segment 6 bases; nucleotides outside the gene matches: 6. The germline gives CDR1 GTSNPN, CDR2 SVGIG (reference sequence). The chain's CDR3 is CAWKASGSTNEQFF. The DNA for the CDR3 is TGTGCCTGGAAGGCTAGCGGGAGCACCAATGAGCAGTTCTTC.

This CDR3 is CASSPLGQGTDEQFF. DNA of the CDR3: TGTGCCAGCTCACCATTGGGACAGGGGACCGATGAGCAGTTCTTC. J is TRBJ2-1 and V is TRBV18; TRBD1 matches at 10 bases. This CDR3 contains 15 residues. The V gene's germline CDR1 is KGHSH and CDR2 LQKENI. Losses at the gene ends were 2 bases for V and 8 bases for J; bases not matched to a gene: 6.

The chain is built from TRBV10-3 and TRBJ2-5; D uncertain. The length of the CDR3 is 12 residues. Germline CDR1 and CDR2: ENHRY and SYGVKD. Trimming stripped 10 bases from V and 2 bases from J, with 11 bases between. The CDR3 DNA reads TGTGCCAGTGGTAGTGATCAAGAGACCCAGTACTTC. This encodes CASGSDQETQYF.

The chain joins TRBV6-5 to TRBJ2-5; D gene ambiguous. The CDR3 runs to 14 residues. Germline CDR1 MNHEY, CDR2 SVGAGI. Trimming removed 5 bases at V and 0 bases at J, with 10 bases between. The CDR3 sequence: CASSPLFNQETQYF. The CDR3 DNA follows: TGTGCCAGCAGTCCTCTTTTTAACCAAGAGACCCAGTACTTC.

The DNA of the CDR3 is TGTGCCAGCAGCCTTCAGCCTCCGGGGAGAAATAATTCACCCCTCCACTTT. It yields the protein CASSLQPPGRNNSPLHF. This chain uses TRBV27 with TRBJ1-6; D call uncertain. Germline lookup yields CDR1 MNHEY and CDR2 SMNVEV (reference sequence). The germline V and J ends were trimmed by 6 bases and 5 bases, with 20 bases remaining between them. The CDR3 is 17 residues long.

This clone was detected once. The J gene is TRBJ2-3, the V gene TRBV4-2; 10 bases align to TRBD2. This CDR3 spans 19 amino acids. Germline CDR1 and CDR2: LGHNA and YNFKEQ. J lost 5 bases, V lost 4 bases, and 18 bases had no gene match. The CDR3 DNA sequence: TGTGCCAGCAGCCCAAGAGACAGGACTAGCGGCTCCAGGCTAGATACGCAGTATTTT. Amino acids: CASSPRDRTSGSRLDTQYF.

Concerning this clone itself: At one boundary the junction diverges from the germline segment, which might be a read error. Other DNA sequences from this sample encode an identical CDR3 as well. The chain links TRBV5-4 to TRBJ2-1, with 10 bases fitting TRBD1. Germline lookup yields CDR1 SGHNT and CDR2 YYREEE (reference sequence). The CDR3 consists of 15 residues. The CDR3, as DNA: TGCGCCAGCAGCTTGGGACAGGGGCGATACAATGAGCAGTTCTTC. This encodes CASSLGQGRYNEQFF.